The present TCR beta chain was sequenced within a study of OX40 agonist ivuxolimab in advanced cancers. Study as a whole: Treatment of patients was with ivuxolimab, an agonistic anti-OX40 (CD134) antibody. Of the patients, three showed partial responses, one with hepatocellular carcinoma and two with cutaneous melanoma.

About this clone: The antigen is not known.

Points from the study as a whole: People who partly responded at 0.1-3.0 mg/kg had some of the least clonal expansion seen.

The CDR3 has 16 residues. Trimming removed 3 bases from V and 1 base from J; junction bases left unmatched: 6. The germline V gene has CDR1 KGHSH and CDR2 LQKENI. Profiled with immunoSEQ multiplex PCR; TCRdb holds only in-frame clones, not every one. The sample has approximately 110,000 clones; 92% are singletons. The sequencing here drew on CD4+ or CD8+ T cells sorted from blood, taken in a trial of the OX40 agonist ivuxolimab. The clonotype originates from an adult with an advanced solid tumor such as melanoma, head and neck, liver or kidney cancer. The genes are TRBV18 and TRBJ2-7, with 10 bases that match TRBD1. The CDR3 nucleotides read TGTGCCAGCTCACCTCCTAAGGGACAGGGGTCCTACGAGCAGTACTTC. Its translation is CASSPPKGQGSYEQYF.